The source of this T cell receptor beta chain is a study of regulatory T cells in long-lasting Graves disease. The CDR3 runs 15 residues. V was trimmed by 3 bases and J by 6 bases, leaving 16 bases between them. The germline gives CDR1 LNHDA, CDR2 SQIVND (reference sequence). Relying on iRepertoire HTBI primers and Arm-PCR of CDR3 regions, the team built TCR beta libraries. TCRdb re-derived calls from the multiplex PCR reads in MiXCR, one entry per CDR3 protein. The sample has 450,000 to 700,000 distinct CDR3 sequences, about 14% seen once. As to time point: newly diagnosed GD, antithyroid drugs for less than 3 months. Preparation of the TCR library used RNA extracted from PBMCs. The same data also went into a second study, on T cells in Graves' hyperthyroidism and ophthalmopathy.

The sequencing here drew on peripheral blood mononuclear cells (PBMCs), taken at new diagnosis, from a patient treated with antithyroid drugs. The V call is TRBV19, the J call TRBJ2-3, with a tentative D call TRBD1 (6 bases). This clonotype was obtained from a man younger than 45 with Graves disease. Here the CDR3 reads CASSIGRGESDTQYF. The CDR3 nucleotides read TGTGCCAGTAGTATCGGCAGGGGAGAGTCGGATACGCAGTATTTT.